The clone carrying this TCR beta chain was counted once. This sample was taken from a study of shared clonotypes between healthy human individuals. Every subset had its genomic DNA shared out evenly among several immunoSEQ plates. Original handling: As immunoSEQ supplied junction-only sequences (without quality scores), filtering differed. Clones were read by immunoSEQ multiplex PCR, and TCRdb kept only the in-frame ones, dropping some. V and J calls and clone size are copied from that table; D and trimming were computed from the DNA. Of about half a million clones in the sample, roughly 80% were seen once. Every one of the donors was a Caucasian adult that lived in Nashville, Tennessee. CDR1 and CDR2 from the germline V gene are SEHNR and FQNEAQ (reference sequence). The CDR3 runs 15 residues. V shed 5 bases, J shed 4 bases, and the junction held 10 bases outside the gene matches.

The sequence was collected from a woman between 40 and 55 years old in good health. Some clones in this sample may be carry-over from other donors' samples. The sample comprised PBMCs. The chain joins TRBV7-9 to TRBJ2-5, with 7 positions matching TRBD2. CDR3 region: CASSPPRASGETQYF. The DNA of the CDR3 is TGTGCCAGCAGCCCCCCCCGGGCTAGCGGAGAGACCCAGTACTTC.